The T cell receptor (beta chain) described here comes from a study of T cell responses to AZD1222 COVID-19 vaccine. In this sample, this clone turned up once. The antigen is unknown. Pooling covered second doses at about 4 or about 12 weeks. Germline CDR1 is SGHRS and CDR2 is YFSETQ. This CDR3 has 18 amino acids. The ends were cut back, 0 bases at V and 1 base at J, with 18 bases in the middle. TCRdb's table, derived via immunoSEQ multiplex PCR, lists solely in-frame clones and lacks some. The sample records 65,000 to 95,000 clones, 70% to 90% being singletons. Findings and limits, study-wide: Following two doses of AZD1222, Spike-specific TCR breadth and depth rose. Reportedly, nearly half the spike-specific TCRs target unmutated variant regions. Spike-wide vaccine-associated CD4 TCRs dominated at 160-218 and 743-854.

V usage is TRBV5-1 and J usage is TRBJ2-3, with D possibly being TRBD1 or TRBD2 (5 bases each). The sample was peripheral blood, taken 28 days after the second AZD1222 dose. This TCR was sampled from an adult who received the AZD1222 COVID-19 vaccine. The CDR3 loop reads CASSLEGVRGWGTDTQYF. The CDR3 DNA sequence: TGCGCCAGCAGCTTGGAAGGAGTGAGGGGATGGGGCACAGATACGCAGTATTTT.